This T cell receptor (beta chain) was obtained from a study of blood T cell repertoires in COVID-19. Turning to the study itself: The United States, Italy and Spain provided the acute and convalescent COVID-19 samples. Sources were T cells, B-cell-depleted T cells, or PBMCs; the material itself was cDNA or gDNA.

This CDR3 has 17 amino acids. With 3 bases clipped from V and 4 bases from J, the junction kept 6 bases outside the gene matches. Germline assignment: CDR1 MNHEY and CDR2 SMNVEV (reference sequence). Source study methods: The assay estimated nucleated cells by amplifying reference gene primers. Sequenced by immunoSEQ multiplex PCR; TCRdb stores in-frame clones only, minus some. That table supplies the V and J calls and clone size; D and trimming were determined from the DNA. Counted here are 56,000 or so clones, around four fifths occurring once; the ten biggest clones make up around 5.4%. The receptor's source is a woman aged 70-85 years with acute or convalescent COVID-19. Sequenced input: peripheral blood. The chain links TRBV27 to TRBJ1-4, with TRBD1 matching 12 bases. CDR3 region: CASSLRGTGGRNEKLFF. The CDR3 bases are TGTGCCAGCAGTTTGAGGGGGACAGGGGGCCGTAATGAAAAACTGTTTTTT.